The T cell receptor beta chain described here comes from a study of shared clonotypes between healthy human individuals. TCRdb's table, derived via immunoSEQ multiplex PCR, lists solely in-frame clones and lacks some. Here the sample spans 950,000 to 1,100,000 clones, approximately 78% being singletons. Germline loops: CDR1 SNHLY, CDR2 FYNNEI. Losses at the gene ends were 5 bases for V and 8 bases for J; bases not matched to a gene: 6. This CDR3 has 14 amino acids. Sequences were obtained from memory CD4+ T cells from PBMCs. Stated subset: CD45RA-negative fraction. This sequence was found in a man younger than 35 in good health. Some clones in this sample may be carry-over from other donors' samples. This rearrangement joins TRBV2 to TRBJ1-4; TRBD1 matches 9 bases. The CDR3 DNA reads as TGTGCCAGCAGTCAGGACAGGGGCCAGGAAAAACTGTTTTTT. It yields the protein CASSQDRGQEKLFF.